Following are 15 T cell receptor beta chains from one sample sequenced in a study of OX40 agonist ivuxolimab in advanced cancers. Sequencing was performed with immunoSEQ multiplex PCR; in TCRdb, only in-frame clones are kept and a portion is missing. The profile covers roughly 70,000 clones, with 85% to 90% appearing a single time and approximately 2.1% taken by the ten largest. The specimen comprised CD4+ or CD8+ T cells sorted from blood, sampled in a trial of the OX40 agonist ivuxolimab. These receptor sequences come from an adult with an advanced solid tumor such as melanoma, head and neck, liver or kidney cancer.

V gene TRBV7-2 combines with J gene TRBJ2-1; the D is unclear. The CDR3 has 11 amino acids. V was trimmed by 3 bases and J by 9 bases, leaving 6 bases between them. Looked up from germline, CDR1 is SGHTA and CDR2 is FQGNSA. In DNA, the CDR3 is TGTGCCAGCAGCTTCGCAGGTGAGCAGTTCTTC. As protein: CASSFAGEQFF.

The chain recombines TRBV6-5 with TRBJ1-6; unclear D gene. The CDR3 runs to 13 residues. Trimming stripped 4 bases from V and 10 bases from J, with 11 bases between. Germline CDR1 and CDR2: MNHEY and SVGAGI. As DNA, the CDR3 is TGTGCCAGCAGTTCTAACAGTAAATCACCCCTCCACTTT. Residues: CASSSNSKSPLHF.

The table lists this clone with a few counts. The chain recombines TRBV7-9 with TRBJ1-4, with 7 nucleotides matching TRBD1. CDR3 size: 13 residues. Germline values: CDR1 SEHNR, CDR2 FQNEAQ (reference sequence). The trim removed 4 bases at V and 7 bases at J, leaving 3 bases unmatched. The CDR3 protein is CASSSDRTEKLFF. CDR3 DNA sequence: TGTGCCAGCAGCTCGGACAGGACTGAAAAACTGTTTTTT.

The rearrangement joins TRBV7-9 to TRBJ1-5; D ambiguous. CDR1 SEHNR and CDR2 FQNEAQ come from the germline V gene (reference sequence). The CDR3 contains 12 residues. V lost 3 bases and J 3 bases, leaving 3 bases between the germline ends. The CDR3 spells CASSFSNQPQHF. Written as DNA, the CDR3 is TGTGCCAGCAGCTTTTCCAATCAGCCCCAGCATTTT.

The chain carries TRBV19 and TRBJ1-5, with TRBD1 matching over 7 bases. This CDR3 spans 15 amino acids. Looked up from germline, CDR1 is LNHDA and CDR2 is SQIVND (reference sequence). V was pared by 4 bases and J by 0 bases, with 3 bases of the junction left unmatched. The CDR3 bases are TGTGCCAGTAGTAAGGGACAGTATAGCAATCAGCCCCAGCATTTT. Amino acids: CASSKGQYSNQPQHF.

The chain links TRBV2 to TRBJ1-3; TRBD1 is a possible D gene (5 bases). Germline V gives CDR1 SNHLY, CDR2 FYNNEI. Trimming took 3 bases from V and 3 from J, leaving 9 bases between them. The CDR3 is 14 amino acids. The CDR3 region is CASSDSTGGNTIYF. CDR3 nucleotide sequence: TGTGCCAGCAGTGATAGTACAGGTGGAAACACCATATATTTT.

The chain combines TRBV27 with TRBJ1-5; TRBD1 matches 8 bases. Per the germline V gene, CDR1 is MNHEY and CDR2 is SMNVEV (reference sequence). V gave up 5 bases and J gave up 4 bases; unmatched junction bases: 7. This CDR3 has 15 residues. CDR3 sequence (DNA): TGTGCCAGCAGTCGACAGGGGATTTTTAATCAGCCCCAGCATTTT. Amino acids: CASSRQGIFNQPQHF.

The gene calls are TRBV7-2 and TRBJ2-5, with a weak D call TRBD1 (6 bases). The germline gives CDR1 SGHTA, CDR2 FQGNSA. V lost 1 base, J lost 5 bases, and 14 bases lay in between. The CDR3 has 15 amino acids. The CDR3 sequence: CASSLDLARGETQYF. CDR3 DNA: TGTGCCAGCAGCTTAGATCTGGCTAGGGGGGAGACCCAGTACTTC.

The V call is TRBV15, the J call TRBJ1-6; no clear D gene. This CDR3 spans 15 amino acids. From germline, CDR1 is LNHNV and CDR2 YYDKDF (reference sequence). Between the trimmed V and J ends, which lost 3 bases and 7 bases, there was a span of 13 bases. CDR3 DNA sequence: TGTGCCACCAGCAGCCTGGGAGAAGGGAATTCACCCCTCCACTTT. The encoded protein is CATSSLGEGNSPLHF.

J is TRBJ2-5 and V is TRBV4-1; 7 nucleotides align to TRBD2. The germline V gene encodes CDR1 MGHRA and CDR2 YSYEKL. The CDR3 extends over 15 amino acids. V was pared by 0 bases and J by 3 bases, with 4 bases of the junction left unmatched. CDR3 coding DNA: TGCGCCAGCAGCCAAGATAGCGGGCAGGAAGAGACCCAGTACTTC. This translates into CASSQDSGQEETQYF.

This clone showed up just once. The CDR3 spells CASSKDTGAPTEAFF. In nucleotides, the CDR3 is TGTGCCAGCAGCAAAGATACGGGGGCACCCACTGAAGCTTTCTTT. The V gene is TRBV21-1, the J gene TRBJ1-1. TRBV21-1 is marked as a pseudogene. This CDR3 is 15 amino acids long.

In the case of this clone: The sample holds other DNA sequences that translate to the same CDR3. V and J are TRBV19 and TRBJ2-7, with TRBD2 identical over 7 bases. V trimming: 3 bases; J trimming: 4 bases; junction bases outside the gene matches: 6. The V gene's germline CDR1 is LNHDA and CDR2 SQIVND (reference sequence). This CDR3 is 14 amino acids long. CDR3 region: CASSIGAGPYEQYF. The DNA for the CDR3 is TGTGCCAGTAGTATCGGAGCGGGGCCTTACGAGCAGTACTTC.

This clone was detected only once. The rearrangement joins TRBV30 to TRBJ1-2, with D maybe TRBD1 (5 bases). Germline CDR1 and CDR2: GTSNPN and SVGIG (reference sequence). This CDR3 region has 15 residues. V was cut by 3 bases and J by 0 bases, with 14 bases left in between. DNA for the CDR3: TGTGCCTGGAGGCGCCGGGACGGCGCTAACTATGGCTACACCTTC. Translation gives CAWRRRDGANYGYTF.

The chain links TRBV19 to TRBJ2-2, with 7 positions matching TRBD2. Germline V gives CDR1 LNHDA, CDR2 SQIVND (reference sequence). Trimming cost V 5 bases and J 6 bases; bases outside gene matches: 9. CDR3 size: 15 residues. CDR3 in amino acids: CASSYGGYRAGELFF. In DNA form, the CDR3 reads TGTGCCAGTAGTTACGGGGGGTATAGGGCCGGGGAGCTGTTTTTT.

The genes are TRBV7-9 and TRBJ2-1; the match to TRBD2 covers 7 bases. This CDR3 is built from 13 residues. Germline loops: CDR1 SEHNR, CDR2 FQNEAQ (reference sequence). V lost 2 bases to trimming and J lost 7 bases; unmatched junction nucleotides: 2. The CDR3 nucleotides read TGTGCCAGCAGCTTACTAGCGGATAATGAGCAGTTCTTC. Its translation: CASSLLADNEQFF.